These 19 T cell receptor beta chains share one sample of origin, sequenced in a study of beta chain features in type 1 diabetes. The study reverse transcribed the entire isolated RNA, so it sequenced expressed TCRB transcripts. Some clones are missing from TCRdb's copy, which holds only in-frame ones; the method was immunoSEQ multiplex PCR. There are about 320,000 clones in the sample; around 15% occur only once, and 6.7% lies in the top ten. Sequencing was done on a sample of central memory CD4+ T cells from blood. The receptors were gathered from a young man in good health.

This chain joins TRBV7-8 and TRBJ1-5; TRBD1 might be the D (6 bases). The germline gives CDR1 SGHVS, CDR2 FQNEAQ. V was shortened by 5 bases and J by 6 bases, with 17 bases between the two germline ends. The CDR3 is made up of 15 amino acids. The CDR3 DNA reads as TGTGCCAGCAGCACAGGGCAGGGTGAGGGTCAGCCCCAGCATTTT. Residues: CASSTGQGEGQPQHF.

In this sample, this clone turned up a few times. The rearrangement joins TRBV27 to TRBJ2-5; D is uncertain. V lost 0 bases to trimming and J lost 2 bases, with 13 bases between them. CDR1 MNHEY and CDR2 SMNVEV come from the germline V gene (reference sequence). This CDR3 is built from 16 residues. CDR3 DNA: TGTGCCAGCAGTTTATCGAAAAAGCTTAGACAAGAGACCCAGTACTTC. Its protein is CASSLSKKLRQETQYF.

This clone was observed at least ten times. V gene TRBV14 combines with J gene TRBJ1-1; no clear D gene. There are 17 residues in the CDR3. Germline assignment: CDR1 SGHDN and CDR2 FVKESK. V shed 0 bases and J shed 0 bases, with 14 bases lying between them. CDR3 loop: CASSQEGGTAMNTEAFF. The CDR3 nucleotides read TGTGCCAGCAGCCAAGAGGGTGGCACAGCTATGAACACTGAAGCTTTCTTT.

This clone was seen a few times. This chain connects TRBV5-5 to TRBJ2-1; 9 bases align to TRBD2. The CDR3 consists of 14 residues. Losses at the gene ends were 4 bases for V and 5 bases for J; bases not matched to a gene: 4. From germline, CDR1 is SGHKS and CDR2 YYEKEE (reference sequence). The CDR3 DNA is TGTGCCAGCAGCCGGGCTAGCGGGGACAATGAGCAGTTCTTC. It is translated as CASSRASGDNEQFF.

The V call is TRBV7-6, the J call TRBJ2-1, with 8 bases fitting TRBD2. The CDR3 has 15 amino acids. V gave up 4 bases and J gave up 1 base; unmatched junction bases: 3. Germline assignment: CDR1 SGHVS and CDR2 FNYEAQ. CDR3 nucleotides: TGTGCCAGCAGCTCTGAGCGGGGGTCCTACAATGAGCAGTTCTTC. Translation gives CASSSERGSYNEQFF. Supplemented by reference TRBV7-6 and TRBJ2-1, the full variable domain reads GAGVSQSPRYKVTKRGQDVALRCDPISGHVSLYWYRQALGQGPEFLTYFNYEAQQDKSGLPNDRFSAERPEGSISTLTIQRTEQRDSAMYRCASSSERGSYNEQFFGPGTRLTVL.

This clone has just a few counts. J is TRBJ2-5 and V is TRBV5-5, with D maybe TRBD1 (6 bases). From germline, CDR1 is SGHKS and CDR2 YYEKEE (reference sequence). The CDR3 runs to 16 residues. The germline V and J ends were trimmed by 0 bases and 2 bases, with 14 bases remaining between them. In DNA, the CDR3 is TGTGCCAGCAGCTTGGTTAAGCAGACAGGTCAAGAGACCCAGTACTTC. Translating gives CASSLVKQTGQETQYF.

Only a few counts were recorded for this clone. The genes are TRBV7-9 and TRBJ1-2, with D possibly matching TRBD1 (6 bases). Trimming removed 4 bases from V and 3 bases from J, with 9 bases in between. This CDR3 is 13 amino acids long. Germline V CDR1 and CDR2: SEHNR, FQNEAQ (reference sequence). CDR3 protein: CASSSDSYYGYTF. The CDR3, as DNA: TGTGCCAGCAGCTCGGACAGCTACTATGGCTACACCTTC.

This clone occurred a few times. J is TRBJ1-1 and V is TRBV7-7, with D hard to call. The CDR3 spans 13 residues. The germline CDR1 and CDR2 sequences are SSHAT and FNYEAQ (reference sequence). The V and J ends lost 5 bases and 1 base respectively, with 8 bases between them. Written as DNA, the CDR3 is TGTGCCAGCAGCCAACAGAGGAACACTGAAGCTTTCTTT. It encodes CASSQQRNTEAFF.

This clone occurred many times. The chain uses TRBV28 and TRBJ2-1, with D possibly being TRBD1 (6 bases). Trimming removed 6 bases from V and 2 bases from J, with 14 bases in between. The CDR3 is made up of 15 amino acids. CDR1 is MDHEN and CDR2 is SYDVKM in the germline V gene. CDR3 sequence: CASRGTQGTYNEQFF. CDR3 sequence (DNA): TGTGCCAGCAGGGGGACACAGGGTACCTACAATGAGCAGTTCTTC.

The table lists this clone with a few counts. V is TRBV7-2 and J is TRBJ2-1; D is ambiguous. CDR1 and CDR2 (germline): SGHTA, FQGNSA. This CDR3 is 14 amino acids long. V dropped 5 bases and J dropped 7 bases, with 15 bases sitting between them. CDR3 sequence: CASSLAPHSNEQFF. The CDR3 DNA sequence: TGTGCCAGCAGCCTCGCTCCCCACTCAAATGAGCAGTTCTTC.

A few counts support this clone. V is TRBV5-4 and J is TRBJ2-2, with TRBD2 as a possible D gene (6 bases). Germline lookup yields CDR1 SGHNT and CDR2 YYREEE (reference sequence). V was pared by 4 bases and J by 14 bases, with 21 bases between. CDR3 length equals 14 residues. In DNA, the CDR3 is TGTGCCAGCAGCCCGGGGGAACGGACTGGGAAACTGTTTTTT. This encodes CASSPGERTGKLFF.

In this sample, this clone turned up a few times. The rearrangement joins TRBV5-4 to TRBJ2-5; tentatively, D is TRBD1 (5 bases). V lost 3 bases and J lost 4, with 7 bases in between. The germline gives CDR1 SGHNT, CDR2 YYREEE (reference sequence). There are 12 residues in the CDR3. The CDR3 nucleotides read TGTGCCAGCAGCTACAGGTTAGAGACCCAGTACTTC. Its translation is CASSYRLETQYF.

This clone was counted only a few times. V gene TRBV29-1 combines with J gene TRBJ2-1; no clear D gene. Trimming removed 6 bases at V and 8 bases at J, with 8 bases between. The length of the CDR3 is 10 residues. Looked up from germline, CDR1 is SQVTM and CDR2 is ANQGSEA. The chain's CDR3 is CSVGKDEQFF. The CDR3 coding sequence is TGCAGCGTGGGCAAGGATGAGCAGTTCTTC.

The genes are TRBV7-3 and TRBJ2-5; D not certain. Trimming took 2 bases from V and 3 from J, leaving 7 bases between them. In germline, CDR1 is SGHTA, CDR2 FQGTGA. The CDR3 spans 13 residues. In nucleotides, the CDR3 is TGTGCCAGCAGCTTACAGAGAGAAGAGACCCAGTACTTC. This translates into CASSLQREETQYF.

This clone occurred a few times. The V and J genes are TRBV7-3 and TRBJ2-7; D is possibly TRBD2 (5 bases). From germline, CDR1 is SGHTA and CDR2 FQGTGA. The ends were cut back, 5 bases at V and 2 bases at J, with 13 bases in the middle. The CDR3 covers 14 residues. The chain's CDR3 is CASSPLGAAYEQYV. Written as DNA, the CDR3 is TGTGCCAGCAGCCCTTTAGGAGCGGCCTACGAGCAGTACGTC.

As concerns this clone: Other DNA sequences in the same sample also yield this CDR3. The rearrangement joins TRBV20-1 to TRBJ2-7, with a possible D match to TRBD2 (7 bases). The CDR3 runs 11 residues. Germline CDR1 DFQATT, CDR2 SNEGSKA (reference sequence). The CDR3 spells CAPSRGAEQYF. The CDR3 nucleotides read TGCGCCCCAAGCCGGGGGGCCGAGCAGTACTTC.

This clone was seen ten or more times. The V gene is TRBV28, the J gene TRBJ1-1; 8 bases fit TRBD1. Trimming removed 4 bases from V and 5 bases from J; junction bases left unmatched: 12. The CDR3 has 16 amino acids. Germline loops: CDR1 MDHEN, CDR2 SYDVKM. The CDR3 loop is CASSSIMRTGRTEAFF. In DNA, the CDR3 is TGTGCCAGCAGTTCTATTATGAGGACAGGGAGAACTGAAGCTTTCTTT.

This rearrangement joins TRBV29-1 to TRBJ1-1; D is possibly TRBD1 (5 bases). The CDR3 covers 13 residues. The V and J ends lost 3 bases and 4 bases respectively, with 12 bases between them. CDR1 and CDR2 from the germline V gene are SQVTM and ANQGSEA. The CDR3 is CSVERGRITEAFF. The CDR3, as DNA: TGCAGCGTTGAGAGGGGCCGGATCACTGAAGCTTTCTTT.

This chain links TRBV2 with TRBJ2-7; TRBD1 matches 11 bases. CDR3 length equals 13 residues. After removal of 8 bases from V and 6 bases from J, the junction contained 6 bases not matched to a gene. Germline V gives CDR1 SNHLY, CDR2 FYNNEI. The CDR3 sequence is CASFGTGGAEQYF. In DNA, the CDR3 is TGTGCCAGCTTCGGGACAGGGGGGGCCGAGCAGTACTTC.